Sequencing of this T cell receptor (beta chain) was carried out in a study of blood T cell repertoires in COVID-19. As processed by the authors: The authors estimated nucleated cell counts from reference gene primer amplification. Using immunoSEQ multiplex PCR, the repertoire was profiled, and TCRdb retains in-frame clones only, with some absent. The DNA gave D and trimming, while V, J and clone size come from that table. This sample carries about 480,000 clones, around 90% of them seen once, and the ten largest clones take under 8.5%. This CDR3 comprises 16 residues. The germline V gene has CDR1 SGHTA and CDR2 FQGNSA. With V trimmed by 3 bases and J by 6 bases, 8 bases remained unmatched.

The chain couples TRBV7-2 to TRBJ2-3, with 11 bases that match TRBD1. This TCR was recovered from a woman aged 45-60 years with COVID-19, enrolled during active disease. Sequences were obtained from peripheral blood. DNA of the CDR3: TGTGCCAGCAGCTTGGACCGTGGACAGGGGGCTGATACGCAGTATTTT. It is translated as CASSLDRGQGADTQYF.